This T cell receptor (beta chain) was observed in a study of breast tumors, draining lymph nodes, adjacent tissues. Study results and limitations: The data were judged consistent with most tumor T cells coming from lymph node and expanding in tumor. Tumor and nontumor repertoires were significantly more similar in luminal-like than in basal-like breast cancer. Tumors had less TCR diversity than lymph nodes, more than nontumor tissue.

Each CDR3 protein gets one entry after TCRdb re-called the multiplex PCR reads with MiXCR. The data show around 250,000 distinct CDR3 sequences, under 40% seen once. Axillary draining lymph nodes of breast cancer patients supplied the node samples. This clonotype was found once. Its antigen is undetermined. The sequence came from a female donor with breast cancer. Some clones in this sample may be carry-over from other donors' samples. Sample: axillary lymph node tissue.

The CDR3 loop is CASRTGTSGGSGEQYF. CDR3 sequence (DNA): TGTGCCAGCAGGACCGGGACTAGCGGGGGATCGGGCGAGCAGTACTTC. The genes are TRBV2 and TRBJ2-7, with 14 positions matching TRBD2. The CDR3 contains 16 residues. Germline lookup yields CDR1 SNHLY and CDR2 FYNNEI. V was pared by 6 bases and J by 6 bases, with 10 bases of the junction left unmatched.